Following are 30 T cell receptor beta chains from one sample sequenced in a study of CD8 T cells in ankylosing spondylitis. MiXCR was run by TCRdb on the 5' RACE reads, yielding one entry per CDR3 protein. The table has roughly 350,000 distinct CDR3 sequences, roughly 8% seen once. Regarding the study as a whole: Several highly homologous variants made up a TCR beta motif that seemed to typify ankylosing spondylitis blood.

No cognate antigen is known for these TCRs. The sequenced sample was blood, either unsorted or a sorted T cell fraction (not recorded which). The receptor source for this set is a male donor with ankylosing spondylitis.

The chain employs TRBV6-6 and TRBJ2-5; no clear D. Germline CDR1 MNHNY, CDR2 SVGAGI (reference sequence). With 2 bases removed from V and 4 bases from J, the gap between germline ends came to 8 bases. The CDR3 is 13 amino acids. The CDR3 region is CASSYRLGETQYF. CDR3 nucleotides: TGTGCCAGCAGTTACAGGTTGGGAGAGACCCAGTACTTC.

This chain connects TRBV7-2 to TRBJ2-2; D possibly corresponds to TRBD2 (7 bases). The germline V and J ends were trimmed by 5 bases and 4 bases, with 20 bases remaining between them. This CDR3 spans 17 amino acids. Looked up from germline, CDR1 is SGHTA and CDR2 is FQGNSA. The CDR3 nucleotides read TGTGCCAGCAGCCGGGGGGCTCCGAGGTCCAGCACCGGGGAGCTGTTTTTT. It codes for CASSRGAPRSSTGELFF.

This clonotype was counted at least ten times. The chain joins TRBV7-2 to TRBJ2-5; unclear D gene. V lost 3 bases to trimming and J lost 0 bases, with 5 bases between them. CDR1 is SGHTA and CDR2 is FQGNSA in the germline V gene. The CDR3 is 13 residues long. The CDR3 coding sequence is TGTGCCAGCAGCTTTGCCTACCAAGAGACCCAGTACTTC. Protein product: CASSFAYQETQYF.

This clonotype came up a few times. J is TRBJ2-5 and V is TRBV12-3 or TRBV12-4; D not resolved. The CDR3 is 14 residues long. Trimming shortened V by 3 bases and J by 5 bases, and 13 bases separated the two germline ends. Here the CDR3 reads CASSFPSRPETQYF. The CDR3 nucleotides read TGTGCCAGCAGTTTCCCTAGTAGACCCGAGACCCAGTACTTC.

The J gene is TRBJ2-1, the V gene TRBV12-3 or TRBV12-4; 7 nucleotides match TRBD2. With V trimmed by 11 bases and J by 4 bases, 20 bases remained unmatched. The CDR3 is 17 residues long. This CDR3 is CAFYKRLAEETYNEQFF. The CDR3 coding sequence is TGTGCCTTCTACAAGAGGCTAGCGGAAGAGACATACAATGAGCAGTTCTTC.

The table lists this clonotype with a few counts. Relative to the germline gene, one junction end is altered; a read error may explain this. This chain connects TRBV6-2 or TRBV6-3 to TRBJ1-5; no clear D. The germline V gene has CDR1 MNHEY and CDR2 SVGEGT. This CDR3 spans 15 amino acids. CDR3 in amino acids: CASSYPQVINQPQHF. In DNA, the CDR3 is TGTGCCAGCAGTTACCCGCAGGTGATAAATCAACCCCAGCATTTT.

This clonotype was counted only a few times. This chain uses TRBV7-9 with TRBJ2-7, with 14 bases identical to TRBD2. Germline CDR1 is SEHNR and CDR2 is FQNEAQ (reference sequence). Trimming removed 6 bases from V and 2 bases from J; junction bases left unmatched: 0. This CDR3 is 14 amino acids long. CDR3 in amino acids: CASRTSGRAYEQYF. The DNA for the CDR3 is TGTGCCAGCAGGACTAGCGGGAGGGCCTACGAGCAGTACTTC. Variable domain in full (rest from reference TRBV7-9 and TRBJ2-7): DTGVSQNPRHKITKRGQNVTFRCDPISEHNRLYWYRQTLGQGPEFLTYFQNEAQLEKSRLLSDRFSAERPKGSFSTLEIQRTEQGDSAMYLCASRTSGRAYEQYFGPGTRLTVT.

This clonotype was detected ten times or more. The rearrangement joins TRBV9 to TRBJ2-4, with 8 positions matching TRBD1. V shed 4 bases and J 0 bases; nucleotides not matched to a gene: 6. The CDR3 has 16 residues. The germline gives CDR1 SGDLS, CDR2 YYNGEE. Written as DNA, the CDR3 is TGTGCCAGCAGCATCCGGGACAGGATAGCCAAAAACATTCAGTACTTC. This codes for CASSIRDRIAKNIQYF.

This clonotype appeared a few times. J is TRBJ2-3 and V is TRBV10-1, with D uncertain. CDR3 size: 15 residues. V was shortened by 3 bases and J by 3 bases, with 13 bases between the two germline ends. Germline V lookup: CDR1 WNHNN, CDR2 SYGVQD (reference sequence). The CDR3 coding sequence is TGCGCCAGCAGTGACCGGCTTGGCCAGACAGATACGCAGTATTTT. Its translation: CASSDRLGQTDTQYF.

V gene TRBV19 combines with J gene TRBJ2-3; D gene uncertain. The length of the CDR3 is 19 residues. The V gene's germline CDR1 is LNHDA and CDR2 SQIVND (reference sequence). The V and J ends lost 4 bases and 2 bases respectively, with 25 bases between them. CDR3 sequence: CASSTPLFSRSSFTDTQYF. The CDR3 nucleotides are TGTGCCAGTAGTACCCCCCTCTTTAGTCGGAGCAGCTTCACAGATACGCAGTATTTT.

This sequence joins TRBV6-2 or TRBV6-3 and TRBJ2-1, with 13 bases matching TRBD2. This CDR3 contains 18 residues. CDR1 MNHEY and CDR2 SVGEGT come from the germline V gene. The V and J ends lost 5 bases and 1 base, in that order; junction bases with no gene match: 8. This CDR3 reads CASSPTSGRSESYNEQFF. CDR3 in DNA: TGTGCCAGCAGTCCGACTAGCGGGAGGTCTGAGTCCTACAATGAGCAGTTCTTC.

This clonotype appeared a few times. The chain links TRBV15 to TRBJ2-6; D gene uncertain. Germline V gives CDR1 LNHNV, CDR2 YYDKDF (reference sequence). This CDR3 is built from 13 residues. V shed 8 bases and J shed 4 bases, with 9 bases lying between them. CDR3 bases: TGTGCCACCGAGATGGGAGGGGCCAACGTCCTGACTTTC. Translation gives CATEMGGANVLTF.

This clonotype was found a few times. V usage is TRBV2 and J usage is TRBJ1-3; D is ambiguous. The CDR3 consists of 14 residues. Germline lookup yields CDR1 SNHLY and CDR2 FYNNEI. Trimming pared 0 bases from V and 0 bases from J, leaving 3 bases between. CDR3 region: CASSEARSGNTIYF. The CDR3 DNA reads TGTGCCAGCAGTGAAGCGCGCTCTGGAAACACCATATATTTT.

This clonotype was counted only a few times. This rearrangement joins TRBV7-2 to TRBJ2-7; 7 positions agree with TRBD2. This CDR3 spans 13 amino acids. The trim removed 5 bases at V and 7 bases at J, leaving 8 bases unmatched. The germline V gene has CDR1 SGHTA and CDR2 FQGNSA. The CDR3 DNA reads TGTGCCAGCAGCGGCGGGGGACGCGGGGAGCAGTACTTC. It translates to CASSGGGRGEQYF.

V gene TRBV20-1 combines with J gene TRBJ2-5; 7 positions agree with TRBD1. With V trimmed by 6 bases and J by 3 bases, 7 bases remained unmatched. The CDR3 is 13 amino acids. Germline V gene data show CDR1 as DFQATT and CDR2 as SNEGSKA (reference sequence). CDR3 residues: CSASGQTEETQYF. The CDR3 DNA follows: TGCAGTGCCTCGGGACAGACCGAAGAGACCCAGTACTTC.

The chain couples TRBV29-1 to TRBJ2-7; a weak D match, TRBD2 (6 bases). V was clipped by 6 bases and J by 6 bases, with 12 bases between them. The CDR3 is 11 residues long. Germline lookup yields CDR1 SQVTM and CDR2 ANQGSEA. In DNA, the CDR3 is TGCAGCGTCGTGGGGGGAGGCGAGCAGTACTTC. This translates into CSVVGGGEQYF.

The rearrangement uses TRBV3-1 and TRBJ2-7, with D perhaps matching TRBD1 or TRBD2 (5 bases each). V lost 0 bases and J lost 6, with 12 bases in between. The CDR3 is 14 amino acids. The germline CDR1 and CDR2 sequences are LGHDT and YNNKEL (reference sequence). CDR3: CASSQDPAGSEQYF. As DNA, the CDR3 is TGTGCCAGCAGCCAAGATCCGGCAGGGAGCGAGCAGTACTTC.

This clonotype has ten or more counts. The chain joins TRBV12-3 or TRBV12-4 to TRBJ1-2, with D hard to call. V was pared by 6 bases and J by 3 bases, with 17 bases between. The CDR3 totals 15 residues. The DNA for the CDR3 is TGTGCCAGCAGCCCCGATTCCCGGAATTACTATGGCTACACCTTC. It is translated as CASSPDSRNYYGYTF.

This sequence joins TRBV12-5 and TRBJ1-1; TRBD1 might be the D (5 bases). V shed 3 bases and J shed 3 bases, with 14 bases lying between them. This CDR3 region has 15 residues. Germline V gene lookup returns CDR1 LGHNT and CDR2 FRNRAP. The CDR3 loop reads CASGFGTYRDTEAFF. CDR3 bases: TGTGCTAGTGGTTTTGGGACCTACCGTGACACTGAAGCTTTCTTT.

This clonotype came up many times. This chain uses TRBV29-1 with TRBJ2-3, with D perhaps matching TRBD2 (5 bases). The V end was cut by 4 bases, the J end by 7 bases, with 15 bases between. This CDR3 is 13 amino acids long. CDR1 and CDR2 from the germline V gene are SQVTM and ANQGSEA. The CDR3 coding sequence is TGCAGCGTTGGCGGTCCTAGAGGGAATACGCAGTATTTT. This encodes CSVGGPRGNTQYF.

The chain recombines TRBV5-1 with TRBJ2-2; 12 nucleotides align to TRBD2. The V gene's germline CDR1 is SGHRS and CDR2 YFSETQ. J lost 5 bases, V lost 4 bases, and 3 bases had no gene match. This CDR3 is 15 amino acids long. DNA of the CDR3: TGCGCCAGCAGCACACTAGCGGGAGGTACCGGGGAGCTGTTTTTT. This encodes CASSTLAGGTGELFF.

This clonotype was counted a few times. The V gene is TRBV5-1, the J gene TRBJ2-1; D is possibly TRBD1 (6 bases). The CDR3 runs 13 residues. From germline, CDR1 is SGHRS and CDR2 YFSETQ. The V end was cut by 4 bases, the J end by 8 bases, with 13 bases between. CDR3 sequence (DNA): TGCGCCAGCAGCGTACAGGGATTCGATGAGCAGTTCTTC. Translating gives CASSVQGFDEQFF.

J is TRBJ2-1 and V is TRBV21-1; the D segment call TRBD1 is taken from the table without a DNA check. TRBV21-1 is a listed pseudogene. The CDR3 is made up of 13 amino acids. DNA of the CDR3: TGTGCCAGGGGACAGGGGGCAGCGGATGAGCAGTTCTTC. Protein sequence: CARGQGAADEQFF.

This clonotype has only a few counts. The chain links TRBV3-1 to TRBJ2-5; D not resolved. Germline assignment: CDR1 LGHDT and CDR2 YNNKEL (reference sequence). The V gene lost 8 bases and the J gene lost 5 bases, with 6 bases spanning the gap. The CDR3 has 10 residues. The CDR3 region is CASGLETQYF. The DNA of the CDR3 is TGTGCCAGCGGTCTGGAGACCCAGTACTTC.

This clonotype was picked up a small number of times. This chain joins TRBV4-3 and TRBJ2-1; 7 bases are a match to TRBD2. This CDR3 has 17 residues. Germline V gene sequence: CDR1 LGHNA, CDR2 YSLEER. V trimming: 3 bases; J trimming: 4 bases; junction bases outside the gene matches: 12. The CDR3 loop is CASSQGVGAGTYNEQFF. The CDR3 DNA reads TGCGCCAGCAGCCAGGGGGTCGGAGCGGGAACGTACAATGAGCAGTTCTTC.

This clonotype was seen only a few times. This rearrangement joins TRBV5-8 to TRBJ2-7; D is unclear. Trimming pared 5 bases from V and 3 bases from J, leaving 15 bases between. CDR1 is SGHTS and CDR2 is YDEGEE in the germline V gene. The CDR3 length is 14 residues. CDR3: CASSRRGYNYEQYF. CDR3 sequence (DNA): TGTGCCAGCAGTCGCCGTGGATACAACTACGAGCAGTACTTC.

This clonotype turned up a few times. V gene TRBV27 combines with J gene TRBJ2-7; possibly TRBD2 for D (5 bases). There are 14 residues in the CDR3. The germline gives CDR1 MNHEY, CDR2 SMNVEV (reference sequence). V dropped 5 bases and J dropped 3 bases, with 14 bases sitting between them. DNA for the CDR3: TGTGCCAGCAGTCCGCCCCCGGGGAACTACGAGCAGTACTTC. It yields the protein CASSPPPGNYEQYF.

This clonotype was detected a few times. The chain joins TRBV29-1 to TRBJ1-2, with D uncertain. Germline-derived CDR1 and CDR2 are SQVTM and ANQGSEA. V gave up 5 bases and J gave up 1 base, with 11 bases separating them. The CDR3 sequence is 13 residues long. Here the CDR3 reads CSVTGIYNYGYTF. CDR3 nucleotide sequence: TGCAGCGTTACGGGGATTTATAACTATGGCTACACCTTC. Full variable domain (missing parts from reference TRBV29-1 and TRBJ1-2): SAVISQKPSRDICQRGTSLTIQCQVDSQVTMMFWYRQQPGQSLTLIATANQGSEATYESGFVIDKFPISRPNLTFSTLTVSNMSPEDSSIYLCSVTGIYNYGYTFGSGTRLTVV.

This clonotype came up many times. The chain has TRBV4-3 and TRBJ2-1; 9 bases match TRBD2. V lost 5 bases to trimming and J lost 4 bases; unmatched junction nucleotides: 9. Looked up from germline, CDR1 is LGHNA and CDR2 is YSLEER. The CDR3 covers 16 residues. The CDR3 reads CASSIYSGGDYNEQFF. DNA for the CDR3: TGCGCCAGCAGCATATATAGCGGGGGAGATTACAATGAGCAGTTCTTC.

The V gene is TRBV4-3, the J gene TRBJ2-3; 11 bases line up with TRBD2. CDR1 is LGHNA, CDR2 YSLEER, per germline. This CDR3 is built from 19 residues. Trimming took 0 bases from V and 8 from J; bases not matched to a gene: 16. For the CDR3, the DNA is TGCGCCAGCAGCCAAGATCAGAGTTTAAATCTAGCGGGAGGAGGTACGCAGTATTTT. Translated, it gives CASSQDQSLNLAGGGTQYF.